The next 20 T cell receptor beta chains were all read from a single sample in a study of T-cell memory formation after mild COVID-19. TCRdb reprocessed the 5' RACE reads via MiXCR and lists one record per CDR3 protein. The sample lists approximately 430,000 distinct CDR3 sequences; 23% were seen once. The sample consisted of PBMCs or a T cell subset sorted from them (not recorded which). The receptors here all came from an adult woman who had mild COVID-19 (a few samples of this study predate the infection). Cell type and time point are not known.

This clonotype was detected a few times. The chain recombines TRBV7-9 with TRBJ1-4; D not resolved. There are 13 residues in the CDR3. Germline V gene lookup returns CDR1 SEHNR and CDR2 FQNEAQ (reference sequence). V was clipped by 5 bases and J by 7 bases, with 11 bases between them. DNA for the CDR3: TGTGCCAGCAGCAGCGACACATTTGAAAAACTGTTTTTT. It codes for CASSSDTFEKLFF.

This chain connects TRBV7-9 to TRBJ2-1; weak D call: TRBD1 (7 bases). Germline-derived CDR1 and CDR2 are SEHNR and FQNEAQ (reference sequence). The CDR3 length is 16 residues. V was cut by 7 bases and J by 6 bases, with 22 bases left in between. This CDR3 reads CASIRGVPHPSNEQFF. The CDR3 region has the DNA TGTGCCAGCATCAGGGGGGTGCCCCACCCCTCCAATGAGCAGTTCTTC.

Ten or more counts support this clonotype. The V call is TRBV5-1, the J call TRBJ2-3; a weak D match, TRBD1 (5 bases). V gave up 3 bases and J gave up 2 bases, with 10 bases separating them. The CDR3 runs to 14 residues. The germline V gene has CDR1 SGHRS and CDR2 YFSETQ. Here the CDR3 DNA reads TGCGCCAGCAGCTCCGACAGTAACACAGATACGCAGTATTTT. Translated, it gives CASSSDSNTDTQYF. Using reference TRBV5-1 and TRBJ2-3 for the parts outside the CDR3, the full variable domain is KAGVTQTPRYLIKTRGQQVTLSCSPISGHRSVSWYQQTPGQGLQFLFEYFSETQRNKGNFPGRFSGRQFSNSRSEMNVSTLELGDSALYLCASSSDSNTDTQYFGPGTRLTVL.

This clonotype was picked up many times. V and J are TRBV7-9 and TRBJ1-2; D remains unclear. The V and J ends lost 5 bases and 4 bases respectively, with 8 bases between them. The CDR3 totals 12 residues. Germline assignment: CDR1 SEHNR and CDR2 FQNEAQ (reference sequence). The CDR3 here is CASSQDFYGYTF. CDR3 nucleotide sequence: TGTGCCAGCAGCCAGGACTTCTATGGCTACACCTTC.

The chain couples TRBV7-9 to TRBJ2-5; D is unresolved. Germline loops: CDR1 SEHNR, CDR2 FQNEAQ (reference sequence). The CDR3 contains 14 residues. Between the trimmed V and J ends, which lost 5 bases and 4 bases, there was a span of 14 bases. CDR3 sequence reads: CASSGLGTRETQYF. The DNA for the CDR3 is TGTGCCAGCAGCGGGCTGGGAACAAGAGAGACCCAGTACTTC.

This clonotype was seen a single time. J is TRBJ2-3 and V is TRBV2, with TRBD2 matching over 9 bases. The CDR3 totals 14 residues. The V and J ends lost 7 bases and 3 bases, in that order; junction bases with no gene match: 5. In germline, CDR1 is SNHLY, CDR2 FYNNEI. The CDR3 spells CASIGGGATDTQYF. In nucleotides, the CDR3 is TGTGCCAGCATTGGCGGGGGGGCAACAGATACGCAGTATTTT.

This clonotype was detected only a few times. The V gene is TRBV5-1, the J gene TRBJ2-1; tentatively, D is TRBD2 (6 bases). Trimming cost V 4 bases and J 7 bases, with 24 bases left between them. Germline CDR1 and CDR2: SGHRS and YFSETQ. The CDR3 runs 17 residues. CDR3 in amino acids: CASSPGYGRGAGNEQFF. The CDR3 coding sequence is TGCGCCAGCAGCCCCGGATATGGCCGCGGGGCCGGGAATGAGCAGTTCTTC.

This clonotype was seen many times. The chain is built from TRBV5-1 and TRBJ2-5; perhaps TRBD2 as D (6 bases). The germline CDR1 and CDR2 sequences are SGHRS and YFSETQ. The CDR3 spans 15 residues. Deletions cut 4 bases from V and 5 bases from J, with 18 bases between. The DNA of the CDR3 is TGCGCCAGCAGCGATGGGGCTAGCGTTGGGGAGACCCAGTACTTC. Translated: CASSDGASVGETQYF. Full variable domain (missing parts from reference TRBV5-1 and TRBJ2-5): KAGVTQTPRYLIKTRGQQVTLSCSPISGHRSVSWYQQTPGQGLQFLFEYFSETQRNKGNFPGRFSGRQFSNSRSEMNVSTLELGDSALYLCASSDGASVGETQYFGPGTRLLVL.

The chain couples TRBV11-2 to TRBJ2-3; perhaps TRBD2 as D (5 bases). V gave up 1 base and J gave up 1 base, with 12 bases separating them. The CDR3 contains 16 residues. The V gene's germline CDR1 is SGHAT and CDR2 FQNNGV. CDR3 sequence reads: CASSLGKLSGTDTQYF. The CDR3 nucleotides are TGTGCCAGCAGCTTAGGAAAACTTAGCGGCACAGATACGCAGTATTTT.

This clonotype was recorded a few times. The genes are TRBV7-9 and TRBJ2-1; 8 nucleotides align to TRBD2. The germline V gene has CDR1 SEHNR and CDR2 FQNEAQ (reference sequence). V dropped 5 bases and J dropped 8; count of bases not matched to a gene: 14. This CDR3 region has 16 residues. CDR3 amino acids: CASSRGRREAPHEQFF. CDR3 bases: TGTGCCAGCAGCCGAGGTCGGCGGGAGGCTCCCCATGAGCAGTTCTTC.

This rearrangement joins TRBV7-9 to TRBJ2-1; 8 nucleotides agree with TRBD2. V lost 3 bases and J lost 8; bases outside the gene matches: 12. The length of the CDR3 is 16 residues. Germline values: CDR1 SEHNR, CDR2 FQNEAQ (reference sequence). The CDR3 reads CASSLWGREGRYEQFF. The CDR3 coding sequence is TGTGCCAGCAGCTTGTGGGGTCGGGAGGGTCGGTATGAGCAGTTCTTC.

The chain joins TRBV6-1 to TRBJ2-1; D not certain. The CDR3 is 14 residues long. Germline CDR1 is MNHNS and CDR2 is SASEGT. V was clipped by 2 bases and J by 7 bases, with 12 bases between them. Here the CDR3 DNA reads TGTGCCAGCAGTGAACGAGGTCCCCTTAATGAGCAGTTCTTC. This codes for CASSERGPLNEQFF.

The V and J genes are TRBV3-1 and TRBJ2-6, with 7 bases aligning to TRBD1. Looked up from germline, CDR1 is LGHDT and CDR2 is YNNKEL (reference sequence). J lost 2 bases, V lost 6 bases, and 1 base had no gene match. This CDR3 has 14 amino acids. The CDR3 DNA is TGTGCCAGCAGTGACAGGGCTGGGGCCAACGTCCTGACTTTC. It specifies CASSDRAGANVLTF.

V is TRBV12-3 or TRBV12-4 and J is TRBJ2-4; TRBD2 agrees at 8 bases. This CDR3 comprises 16 residues. Germline trimming cut 4 bases from V and 0 bases from J; bases unmatched to any gene: 5. The DNA for the CDR3 is TGTGCCAGCAGTTACCGCGCGGGAGGAGCCAAAAACATTCAGTACTTC. Amino acid sequence: CASSYRAGGAKNIQYF.

This clonotype was found a few times. The rearrangement joins TRBV15 to TRBJ2-5; D gene unclear. Trimming took 2 bases from V and 2 from J, leaving 6 bases between them. The germline CDR1 and CDR2 sequences are LNHNV and YYDKDF (reference sequence). The CDR3 is 13 amino acids. The CDR3: CATSRQIQETQYF. For the CDR3, the DNA is TGTGCCACCAGCAGACAGATTCAAGAGACCCAGTACTTC. Full variable domain (missing parts from reference TRBV15 and TRBJ2-5): DAMVIQNPRYQVTQFGKPVTLSCSQTLNHNVMYWYQQKSSQAPKLLFHYYDKDFNNEADTPDNFQSRRPNTSFCFLDIRSPGLGDTAMYLCATSRQIQETQYFGPGTRLLVL.

The CDR3: CASSSYPTSSSYNEQFF. DNA for the CDR3: TGTGCCAGTAGTAGTTATCCCACATCGAGCTCCTACAATGAGCAGTTCTTC. The rearrangement uses TRBV19 and TRBJ2-1; D unclear. CDR3 size: 17 residues. Between the trimmed V and J ends, which lost 4 bases and 0 bases, there was a span of 16 bases. From germline, CDR1 is LNHDA and CDR2 SQIVND (reference sequence). Full variable domain (missing parts from reference TRBV19 and TRBJ2-1): DGGITQSPKYLFRKEGQNVTLSCEQNLNHDAMYWYRQDPGQGLRLIYYSQIVNDFQKGDIAEGYSVSREKKESFPLTVTSAQKNPTAFYLCASSSYPTSSSYNEQFFGPGTRLTVL.

This clonotype came up a few times. The genes are TRBV5-1 and TRBJ2-5, with a weak D call TRBD2 (6 bases). The CDR3 extends over 14 amino acids. Trimming stripped 0 bases from V and 13 bases from J, with 19 bases between. Germline lookup yields CDR1 SGHRS and CDR2 YFSETQ. CDR3 region: CASSLGGTRTGRYF. DNA of the CDR3: TGCGCCAGCAGCTTGGGAGGGACTCGAACTGGGAGGTACTTC.

This chain uses TRBV7-2 with TRBJ2-4, with 8 bases fitting TRBD1. Germline V gives CDR1 SGHTA, CDR2 FQGNSA. The CDR3 is 14 residues long. With V trimmed by 2 bases and J by 11 bases, 8 bases remained unmatched. The CDR3: CASSLTLDREVQYF. DNA of the CDR3: TGTGCCAGCAGCTTAACCCTGGACAGGGAGGTTCAGTACTTC.

This clonotype was counted between two and nine times. The chain is built from TRBV7-9 and TRBJ2-5; either TRBD1 or TRBD2 may fit D (5 bases each). Germline V gene lookup returns CDR1 SEHNR and CDR2 FQNEAQ (reference sequence). The CDR3 has 16 amino acids. Trimming left V 2 bases short and J 5 bases short, with 18 bases between. The CDR3 here is CASSLIGTQPRETQYF. The CDR3 DNA reads TGTGCCAGCAGCTTAATCGGGACCCAGCCCAGGGAGACCCAGTACTTC. The variable domain in full, with the rest retrieved from reference TRBV7-9 and TRBJ2-5, is DTGVSQNPRHKITKRGQNVTFRCDPISEHNRLYWYRQTLGQGPEFLTYFQNEAQLEKSRLLSDRFSAERPKGSFSTLEIQRTEQGDSAMYLCASSLIGTQPRETQYFGPGTRLLVL.

This clonotype was counted only a few times. V usage is TRBV7-9 and J usage is TRBJ2-2, with no clear D. Germline assignment: CDR1 SEHNR and CDR2 FQNEAQ (reference sequence). This CDR3 is 11 amino acids long. V lost 7 bases to trimming and J lost 8 bases, with 8 bases between them. The CDR3 loop reads CASTDQGELFF. The CDR3 DNA sequence: TGTGCCAGCACCGACCAGGGGGAGCTGTTTTTT.